These 2 T cell receptor beta chains came from one sample sequenced in a study of T-cell memory formation after mild COVID-19. TCRdb reanalysed the 5' RACE reads using MiXCR and keeps one entry per CDR3 protein. Here the sample spans some 190,000 distinct CDR3 sequences, 16% being singletons. Sequencing was performed on PBMCs or a T cell subset sorted from them (not recorded which). All receptors come from an adult woman who had mild COVID-19 (a few samples of this study predate the infection). Cell type and time point are not known.

The chain employs TRBV2 and TRBJ1-2; D not resolved. CDR3 length equals 13 residues. Germline V CDR1 and CDR2: SNHLY, FYNNEI. Trimming removed 1 base at V and 2 bases at J, with 5 bases between. CDR3 region: CASSEETNYGYTF. The CDR3 DNA sequence: TGTGCCAGCAGTGAAGAGACCAACTATGGCTACACCTTC.

CDR3 residues: CASSLQASGAASYNEQFF. In nucleotides, the CDR3 is TGTGCCAGCAGCTTACAGGCTAGCGGGGCCGCCTCCTACAATGAGCAGTTCTTC. The genes are TRBV7-3 and TRBJ2-1, with TRBD2 identical over 9 bases. The J segment lost 0 bases and the V segment lost 2 bases, leaving 8 bases of the junction unmatched. There are 18 residues in the CDR3. Germline V lookup: CDR1 SGHTA, CDR2 FQGTGA.